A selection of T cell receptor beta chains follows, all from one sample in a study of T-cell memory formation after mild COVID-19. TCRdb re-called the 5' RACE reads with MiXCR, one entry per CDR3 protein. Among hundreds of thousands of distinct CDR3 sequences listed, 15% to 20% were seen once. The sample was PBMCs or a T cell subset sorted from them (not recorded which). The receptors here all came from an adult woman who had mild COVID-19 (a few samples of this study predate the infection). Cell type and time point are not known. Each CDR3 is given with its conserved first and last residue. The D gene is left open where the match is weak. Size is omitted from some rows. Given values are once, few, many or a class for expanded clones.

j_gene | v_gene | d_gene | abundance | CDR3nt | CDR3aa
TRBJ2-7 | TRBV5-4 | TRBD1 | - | TGTGCCAGCAGCTTGAGGGGGCATTCCTACGAGCAGTACTTC | CASSLRGHSYEQYF
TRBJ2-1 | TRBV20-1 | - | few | TGCAGTGCGACAAACCGGGCCGGTGAGCAGTTCTTC | CSATNRAGEQFF
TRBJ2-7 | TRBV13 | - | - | TGTGCCAGCAGCATACGGGGGCCTTACGAGCAGTACTTC | CASSIRGPYEQYF
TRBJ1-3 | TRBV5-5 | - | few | TGTGCCAGCAGCCAAGGTGATGATACTGGAAACACCATATATTTT | CASSQGDDTGNTIYF
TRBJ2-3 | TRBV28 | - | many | TGTGCCAGCAGTTTGCCGGGGTCTAGCACAGATACGCAGTATTTT | CASSLPGSSTDTQYF
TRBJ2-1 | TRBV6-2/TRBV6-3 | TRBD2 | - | TGTGCCAGCAGTTACCTGACTAGCGGGAGTTTTCGCAATGAGCAGTTCTTC | CASSYLTSGSFRNEQFF
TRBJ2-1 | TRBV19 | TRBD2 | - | TGTGCCAGTAGTATGAGCGGGGGGGCTTACAATGAGCAGTTCTTC | CASSMSGGAYNEQFF
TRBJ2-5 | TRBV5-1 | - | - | TGCGCCAGCAGCTCCGACGTTGGGGGTGCGGAGACCCAGTACTTC | CASSSDVGGAETQYF
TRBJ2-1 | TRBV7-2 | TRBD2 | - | TGTGCCAGCAGCTTGCGCCCCTCGGGAGGGGGGTCCTACAATGAGCAGTTCTTC | CASSLRPSGGGSYNEQFF
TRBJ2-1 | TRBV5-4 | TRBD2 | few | TGTGCCAGCAGCTTCCGGACTAGCGGGAGTCCCCATGAGCAGTTCTTC | CASSFRTSGSPHEQFF
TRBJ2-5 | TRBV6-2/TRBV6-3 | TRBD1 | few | TGTGCCAGCAGTTACCTGACAGGGGCGAAGGAGACCCAGTACTTC | CASSYLTGAKETQYF
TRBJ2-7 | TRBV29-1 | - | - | TGCAGCGTTCGCTCTTTAGCGAGACCCTACGAGCAGTACTTC | CSVRSLARPYEQYF
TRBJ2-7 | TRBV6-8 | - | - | TGTGCCAGCAGTGCGAACCGGGACACCGGGGGCGAGCAGTACTTC | CASSANRDTGGEQYF
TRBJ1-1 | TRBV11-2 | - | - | TGTGCCAGCAGCTTCAACAGAAGATACACTGAAGCTTTCTTT | CASSFNRRYTEAFF
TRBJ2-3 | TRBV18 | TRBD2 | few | TGTGCCAGCTCACCGGGACTAGCGCCGAATTTGGGCACAGATACGCAGTATTTT | CASSPGLAPNLGTDTQYF
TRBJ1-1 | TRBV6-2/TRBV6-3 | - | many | TGTGCCAGCAGTTATGGGGGCTCTGAAGCTTTCTTT | CASSYGGSEAFF
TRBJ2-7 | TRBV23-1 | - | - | TGCGCCAGCAGTCAATCAGCGATGGCCGAGCAGTACTTC | CASSQSAMAEQYF
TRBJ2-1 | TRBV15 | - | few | TGTGCCACCAGCAGAGATGGGGTACCCCGCTCCTTTAATGAGCAGTTCTTC | CATSRDGVPRSFNEQFF
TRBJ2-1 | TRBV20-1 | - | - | TGCAGTGCTAGAGCCCCCGCGGGTGTGGTTGGTGAGCAGTTCTTC | CSARAPAGVVGEQFF
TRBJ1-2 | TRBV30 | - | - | TGTGCCTGGAGTGCCTTACACCTGGATAGGGTCGTGGATGGCTACACCTTC | CAWSALHLDRVVDGYTF
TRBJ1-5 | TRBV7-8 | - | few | TGTGCCAGCAGCTTAAATTGGGGAGGGAAGAATCAGCCCCAGCATTTT | CASSLNWGGKNQPQHF
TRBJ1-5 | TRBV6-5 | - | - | TGTGCCAGCAGTTACCACAGGGATAGCAATCAGCCCCAGCATTTT | CASSYHRDSNQPQHF
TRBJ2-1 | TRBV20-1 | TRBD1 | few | TGCAGTGCTCCCCGACAGGGGCTATCCTACAATGAGCAGTTCTTC | CSAPRQGLSYNEQFF
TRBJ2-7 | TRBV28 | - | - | TGTGCCAGCAGCGCCGGGGGGCACTACGAGCAGTACTTC | CASSAGGHYEQYF
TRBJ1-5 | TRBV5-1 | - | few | TGCGCCAGCAGCTTGGCCAGAAGGGTTGGCAATCAGCCCCAGCATTTT | CASSLARRVGNQPQHF
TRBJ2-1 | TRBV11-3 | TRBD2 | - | TGTGCCAGCAGCTTAGATCGGCTAGCGGGAGTCGGAAATGAGCAGTTCTTC | CASSLDRLAGVGNEQFF